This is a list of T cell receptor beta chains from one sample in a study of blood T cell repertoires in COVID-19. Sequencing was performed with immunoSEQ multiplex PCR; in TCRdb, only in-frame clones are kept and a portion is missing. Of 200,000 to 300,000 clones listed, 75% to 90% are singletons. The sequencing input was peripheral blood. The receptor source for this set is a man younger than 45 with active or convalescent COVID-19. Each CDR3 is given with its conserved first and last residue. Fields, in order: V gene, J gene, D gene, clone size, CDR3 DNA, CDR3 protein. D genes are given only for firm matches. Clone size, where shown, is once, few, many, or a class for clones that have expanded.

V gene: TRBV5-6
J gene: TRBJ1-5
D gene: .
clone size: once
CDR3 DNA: TGTGCCAGCAGCTTGGCCCGAGGTTTTATGCAGCCCCAGCATTTT
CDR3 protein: CASSLARGFMQPQHF

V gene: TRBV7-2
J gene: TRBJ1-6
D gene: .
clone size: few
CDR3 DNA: TGTGCCAGCACCAGGGGCCCGGGTGGGAATTCACCCCTCCACTTT
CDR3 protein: CASTRGPGGNSPLHF

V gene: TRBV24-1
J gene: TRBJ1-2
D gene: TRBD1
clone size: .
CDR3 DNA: TGTGCCACCAGTGATTTGTGGACCGGGACAGGCAAACCGAACTATGGCTACACCTTC
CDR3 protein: CATSDLWTGTGKPNYGYTF

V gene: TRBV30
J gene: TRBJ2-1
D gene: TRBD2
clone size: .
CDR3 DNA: TGTGCCTGGAATTCGCTAGCGGGCAACAATGAGCAGTTCTTC
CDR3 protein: CAWNSLAGNNEQFF

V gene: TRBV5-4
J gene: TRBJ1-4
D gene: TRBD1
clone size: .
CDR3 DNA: TGTGCCAGCAGCTCGACAGGGCATCGTGAAAAACTGTTTTTT
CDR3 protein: CASSSTGHREKLFF

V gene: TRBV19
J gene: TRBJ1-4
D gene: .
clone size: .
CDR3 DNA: TGTGCCAGTTTGCCCCGGGGAACTAATGAAAAACTGTTTTTT
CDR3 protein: CASLPRGTNEKLFF

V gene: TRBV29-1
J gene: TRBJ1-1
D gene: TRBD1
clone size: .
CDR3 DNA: TGCAGCACAGTTGGACAGGGGGGCACTGAAGCTTTCTTT
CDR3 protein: CSTVGQGGTEAFF

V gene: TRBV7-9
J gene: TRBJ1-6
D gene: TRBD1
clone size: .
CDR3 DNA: TGTGCCAGCAGTCACACAGGGGTTCACTCACCCCTCCACTTT
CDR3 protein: CASSHTGVHSPLHF

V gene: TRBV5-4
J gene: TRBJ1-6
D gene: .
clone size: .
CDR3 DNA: TGTGCCAGCAGCCCCGACGGACAAAATTCACCCCTCCACTTT
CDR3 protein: CASSPDGQNSPLHF

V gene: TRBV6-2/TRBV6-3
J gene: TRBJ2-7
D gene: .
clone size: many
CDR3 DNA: TGTGCCAGCACCCCCCGAACTAACATGCGGTACGAGCAGTACTTC
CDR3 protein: CASTPRTNMRYEQYF

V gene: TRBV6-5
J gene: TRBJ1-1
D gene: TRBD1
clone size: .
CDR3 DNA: TGTGCCAGCAGTCAGGACAGGGGGGTGACTGAAGCTTTCTTT
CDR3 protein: CASSQDRGVTEAFF

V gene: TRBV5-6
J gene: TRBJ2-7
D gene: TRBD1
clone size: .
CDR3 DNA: TGTGCCAGCAGTGGACAGGGCGAAGAGCAGTACTTC
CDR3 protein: CASSGQGEEQYF

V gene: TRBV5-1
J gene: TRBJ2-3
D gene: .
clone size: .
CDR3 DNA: TGCGCCAGCAGCTCACAGGATACGCAGTATTTT
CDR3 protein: CASSSQDTQYF

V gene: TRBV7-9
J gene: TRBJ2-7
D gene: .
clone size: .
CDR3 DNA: TGTGCCAGCAGCTCACGGGACTACGAGCAGTACTTC
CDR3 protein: CASSSRDYEQYF

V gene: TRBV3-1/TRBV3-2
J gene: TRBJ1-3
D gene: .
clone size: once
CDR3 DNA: TGTGCCAGCAGCCAAGACAGCTCTGGAAACACCATATATTTT
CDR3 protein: CASSQDSSGNTIYF

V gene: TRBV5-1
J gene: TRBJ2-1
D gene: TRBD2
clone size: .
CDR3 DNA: TGCGCCAGCAGCTCACTAGCGGGGGGTAACAATGAGCAGTTCTTC
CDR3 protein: CASSSLAGGNNEQFF

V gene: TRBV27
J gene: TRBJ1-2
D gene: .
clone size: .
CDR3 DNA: TGTGCCAGCAGTTCCATCCACCGAGGAGTAGGCTATGGCTACACCTTC
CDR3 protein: CASSSIHRGVGYGYTF

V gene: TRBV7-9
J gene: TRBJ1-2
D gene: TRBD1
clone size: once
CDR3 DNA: TGTGCCAGCAGCTCACCCGGGACAGAAGTTGGCTACACCTTC
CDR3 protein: CASSSPGTEVGYTF

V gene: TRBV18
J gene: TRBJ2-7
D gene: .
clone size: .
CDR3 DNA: TGTGCCAGCTCTCCCGGAGGCCAGGGACTCTACGAGCAGTACTTC
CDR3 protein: CASSPGGQGLYEQYF

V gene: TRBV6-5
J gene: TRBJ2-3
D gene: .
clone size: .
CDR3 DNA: TGTGCCAGCAGCACCCGACTAGGGACAGATACGCAGTATTTT
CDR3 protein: CASSTRLGTDTQYF

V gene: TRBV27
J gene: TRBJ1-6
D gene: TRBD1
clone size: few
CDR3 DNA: TGTGCCAGCACCAAAGGGGACAGGGTCCATTCACCCCTCCACTTT
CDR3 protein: CASTKGDRVHSPLHF

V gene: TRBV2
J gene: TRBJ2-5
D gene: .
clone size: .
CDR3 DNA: TGTGCCAGCAGGGACTACCAAGAGACCCAGTACTTC
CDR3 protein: CASRDYQETQYF

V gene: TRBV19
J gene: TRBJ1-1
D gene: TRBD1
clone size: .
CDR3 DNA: TGTGCCAGTAGTTCTTCTTGGGACAGGGGGGACACTGAAGCTTTCTTT
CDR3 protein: CASSSSWDRGDTEAFF

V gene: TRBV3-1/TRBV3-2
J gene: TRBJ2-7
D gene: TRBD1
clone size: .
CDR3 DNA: TGTGCCAGCAGCCAAGGGACAGGGACCTACGAGCAGTACTTC
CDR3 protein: CASSQGTGTYEQYF

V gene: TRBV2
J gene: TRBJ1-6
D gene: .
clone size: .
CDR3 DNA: TGTGCCAGCAGTCCTATCCGCTCCTATAATTCACCCCTCCACTTT
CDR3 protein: CASSPIRSYNSPLHF

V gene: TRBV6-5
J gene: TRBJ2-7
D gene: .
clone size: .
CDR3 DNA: TGTGCCAGCAGTTACTCGAGGGTTGGTTCCTACGAGCAGTACTTC
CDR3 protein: CASSYSRVGSYEQYF

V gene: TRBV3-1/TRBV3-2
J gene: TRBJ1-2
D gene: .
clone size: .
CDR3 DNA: TGTGCCAGCAGCCCTCCGGGGGTGAGAGGCTACACCTTC
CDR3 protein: CASSPPGVRGYTF

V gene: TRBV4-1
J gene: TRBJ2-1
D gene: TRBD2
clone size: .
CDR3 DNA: TGCGCCAGCAGCCAAGGGACTAGCGGCGAGAATGAGCAGTTCTTC
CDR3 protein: CASSQGTSGENEQFF

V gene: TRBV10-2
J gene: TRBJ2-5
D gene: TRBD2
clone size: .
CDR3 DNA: TGCGCCAGCAGTGAGTCGAGCGGGGGAACCCAAGAGACCCAGTACTTC
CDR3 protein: CASSESSGGTQETQYF

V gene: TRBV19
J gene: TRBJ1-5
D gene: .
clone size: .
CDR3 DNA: TGTGCCAGTAGTCCCCCCAACCCAGGGCGAGTTTATCAGCCCCAGCATTTT
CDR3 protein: CASSPPNPGRVYQPQHF

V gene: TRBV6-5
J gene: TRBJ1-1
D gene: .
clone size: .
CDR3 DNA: TGTGCCAGCAGTCCAAGGGGGAACACTGAAGCTTTCTTT
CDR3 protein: CASSPRGNTEAFF

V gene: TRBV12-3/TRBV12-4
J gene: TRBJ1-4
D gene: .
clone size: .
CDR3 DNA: TGTGCGGCTTGCGGGTCACAGAATGGGAAACTGTTTTTT
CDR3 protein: CAACGSQNGKLFF

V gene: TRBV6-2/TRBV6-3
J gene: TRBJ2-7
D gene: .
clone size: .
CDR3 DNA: TGTGCCAGCAGCGACTTTGACGAGCAGTACTTC
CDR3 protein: CASSDFDEQYF

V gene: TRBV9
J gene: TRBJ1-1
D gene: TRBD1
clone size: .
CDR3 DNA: TGTGCCAGCAGCACCCACAGGGGGCCTGCGATTGAAGCTTTCTTT
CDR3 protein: CASSTHRGPAIEAFF